This TCR beta chain came from a study of blood T cell repertoires in COVID-19 (dated by TCRdb to 2020 to 2021). Concerning the study at large: Collaborator samples came from the United States, Italy and Spain and covered acute and convalescent phases of COVID-19. Subjects who had been exposed to COVID-19, were actively infected with it, or had recovered from it provided the deeply sampled blood TCRbeta repertoires that made up the dataset. Nearly every sample came with metadata listing a de-identified subject ID, COVID-19 status, age in years and sex. The prospective study material was composed of cDNA or gDNA derived from T cells, B-cell-depleted T cells, or PBMCs. The samples were drawn from the first 160 participants of the ongoing ImmuneRACE study and from roughly 1,300 subjects provided by 6 global collaborators. A freely available public database, intended as a resource for researchers studying the immune response to SARS-CoV-2, is where the repertoires were released. Where available, HLA class I and class II types were taken from metadata supplied by the sample provider and were not determined by assay-based typing.

Each collaborating institution followed its own protocols to collect whole blood in K2EDTA tubes. Collaborator samples were shipped for TCRbeta analysis as frozen whole blood, isolated PBMCs, or DNA extracted from either sample type. In the case of this clone: Its antigen is not yet known. No much larger clonotype is one base removed from it; base qualities were not supplied.

TCRbeta CDR3 regions were amplified from genomic DNA by means of the immunoSEQ Assay, a bias-controlled multiplex PCR. As for the authors' bioinformatics: The number of nucleated cells in each sample was estimated from the amplification of reference gene primers within the assay. To quantify the absolute abundance of each unique TCRbeta CDR3 rearrangement, sequence reads were collapsed and filtered. Productive Simpson clonality was computed per sample as the square root of Simpson's diversity index over productive rearrangements. TCRdb holds this immuneACCESS table with in-frame rearrangements only. Some clones are missing; in checked studies, unresolved V genes explain under half, and the rest has no known cause. Clonal size and the V and J genes are those of that table, whereas D and trimming came from the DNA. The sample table lists some 130,000 clones, about four fifths of them with a count of one. The biggest ten clones account for around 13% of the sample.

The trim is 5 bases for V and 1 base for J, with a gap of 15 bases between the germline ends. The germline V gene gives CDR1 as SGHRS and CDR2 as YFSETQ. The CDR3 contains 15 residues, cysteine and phenylalanine counted. The sequence is cut down to CDR3 DNA, 45 bases in frame from base 1. General study outcomes and caveats: The amount of clinical and demographic metadata varied by source and participant and was provided uncurated.

Sample: peripheral blood. The sequence was collected from a human donor in a cohort sampled during active COVID-19. The chain joins TRBV5-1 to TRBJ1-2; TRBD1 is a weak D gene call, 6 bases matching. The DNA is as follows: TGCGCCAGCAGAATTACCCAGGGGAATAACTATGGCTACACCTTC. Its translation is CASRITQGNNYGYTF.